Reported below is one T cell receptor (beta chain). Distinct nucleotide sequences in the sample also encode this CDR3. This specimen belongs to a study of CD8+ T cells in alopecia areata. Treatment here: oral pan-JAK inhibitor, 5-10 mg twice daily. Once RNA had been extracted, it was reverse transcribed into cDNA to act as the sequencing template. Sequencing used immunoSEQ multiplex PCR; TCRdb keeps in-frame clones, though not all of them. The sample carries more than 90,000 clones, 55% to 70% recorded once. The specimen was CD8+ T cells sorted from blood, collected at approximately week 60, from a patient treated with tofacitinib. This clonotype was sampled from a human donor with alopecia areata.

The CDR3 spells CAWSPGGPYEQYF. CDR3 in DNA: TGTGCCTGGAGCCCCGGTGGACCCTACGAGCAGTACTTC. The rearrangement links TRBV30 to TRBJ2-7; no reliable D call. The germline V gene has CDR1 GTSNPN and CDR2 SVGIG (reference sequence). Trimming removed 3 bases at V and 2 bases at J, with 11 bases between. CDR3 length: 13 amino acids. Filled out from reference TRBV30 and TRBJ2-7, the complete variable domain reads SQTIHQWPATLVQPVGSPLSLECTVEGTSNPNLYWYRQAAGRGLQLLFYSVGIGQISSEVPQNLSASRPQDRQFILSSKKLLLSDSGFYLCAWSPGGPYEQYFGPGTRLTVT.